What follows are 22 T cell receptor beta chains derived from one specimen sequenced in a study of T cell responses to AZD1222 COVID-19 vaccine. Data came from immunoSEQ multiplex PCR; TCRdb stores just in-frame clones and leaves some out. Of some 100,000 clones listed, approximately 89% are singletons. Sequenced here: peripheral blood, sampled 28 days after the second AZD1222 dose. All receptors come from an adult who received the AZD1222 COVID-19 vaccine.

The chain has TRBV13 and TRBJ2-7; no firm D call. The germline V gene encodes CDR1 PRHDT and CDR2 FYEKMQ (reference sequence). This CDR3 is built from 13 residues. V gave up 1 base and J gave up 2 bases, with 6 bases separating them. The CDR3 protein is CASSLEGAYEQYF. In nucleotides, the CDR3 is TGTGCCAGCAGCTTAGAAGGAGCCTACGAGCAGTACTTC. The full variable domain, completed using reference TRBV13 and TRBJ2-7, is AAGVIQSPRHLIKEKRETATLKCYPIPRHDTVYWYQQGPGQDPQFLISFYEKMQSDKGSIPDRFSAQQFSDYHSELNMSSLELGDSALYFCASSLEGAYEQYFGPGTRLTVT.

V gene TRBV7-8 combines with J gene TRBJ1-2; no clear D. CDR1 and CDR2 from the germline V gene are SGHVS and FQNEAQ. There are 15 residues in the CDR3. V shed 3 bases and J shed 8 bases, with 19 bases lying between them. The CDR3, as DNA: TGTGCCAGCAGCTTTAGGGCGACGCAATCGGACGGCTACACCTTC. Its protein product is CASSFRATQSDGYTF.

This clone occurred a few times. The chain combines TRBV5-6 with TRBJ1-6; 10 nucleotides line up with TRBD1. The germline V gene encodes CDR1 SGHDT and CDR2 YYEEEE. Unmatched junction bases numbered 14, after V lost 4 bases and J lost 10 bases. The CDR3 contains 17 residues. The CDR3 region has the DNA TGTGCCAGCAGCCTCACACCCGGGGGACAGGGGTACTCACCCCTCCACTTT. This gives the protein CASSLTPGGQGYSPLHF.

CDR3 region: CSVAFTRANYGYTF. The CDR3 DNA sequence: TGCAGCGTTGCTTTTACAAGAGCTAACTATGGCTACACCTTC. The V gene is TRBV29-1, the J gene TRBJ1-2, with unresolved D. V was pared by 4 bases and J by 0 bases, with 12 bases between. This CDR3 spans 14 amino acids. Germline loops: CDR1 SQVTM, CDR2 ANQGSEA.

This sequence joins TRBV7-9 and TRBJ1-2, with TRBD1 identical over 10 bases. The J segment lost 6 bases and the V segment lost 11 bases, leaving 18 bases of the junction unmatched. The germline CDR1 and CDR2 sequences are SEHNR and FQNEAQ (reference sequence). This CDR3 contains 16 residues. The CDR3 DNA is TGTGCCTCCTTCGGGGACAGGGGAGGTGGGGGCAATGGCTACACCTTC. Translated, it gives CASFGDRGGGGNGYTF.

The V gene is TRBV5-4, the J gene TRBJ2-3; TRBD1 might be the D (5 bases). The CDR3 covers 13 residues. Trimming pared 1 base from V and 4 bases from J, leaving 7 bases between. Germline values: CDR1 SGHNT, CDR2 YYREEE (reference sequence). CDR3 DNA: TGTGCCAGCAGCTTGAGGGGCGCAGATACGCAGTATTTT. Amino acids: CASSLRGADTQYF.

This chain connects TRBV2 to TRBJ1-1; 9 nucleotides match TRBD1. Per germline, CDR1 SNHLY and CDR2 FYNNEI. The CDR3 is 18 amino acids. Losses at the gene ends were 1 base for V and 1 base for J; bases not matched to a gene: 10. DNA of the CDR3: TGTGCCAGCAGTGAAGGAGCGGGGGTACAGGGGGCGAACACTGAAGCTTTCTTT. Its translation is CASSEGAGVQGANTEAFF.

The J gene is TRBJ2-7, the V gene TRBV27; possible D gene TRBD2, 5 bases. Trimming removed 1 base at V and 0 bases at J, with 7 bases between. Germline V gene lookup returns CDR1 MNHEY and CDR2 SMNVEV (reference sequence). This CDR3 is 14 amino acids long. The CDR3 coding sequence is TGTGCCAGCAGTTTATTCGGGAACTCCTACGAGCAGTACTTC. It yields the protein CASSLFGNSYEQYF.

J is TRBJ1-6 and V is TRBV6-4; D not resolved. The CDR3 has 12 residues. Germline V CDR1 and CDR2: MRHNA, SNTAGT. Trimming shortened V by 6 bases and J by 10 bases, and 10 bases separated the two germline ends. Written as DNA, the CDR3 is TGTGCCAGCAGGAGGGAGTACTCACCCCTCCACTTT. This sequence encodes CASRREYSPLHF.

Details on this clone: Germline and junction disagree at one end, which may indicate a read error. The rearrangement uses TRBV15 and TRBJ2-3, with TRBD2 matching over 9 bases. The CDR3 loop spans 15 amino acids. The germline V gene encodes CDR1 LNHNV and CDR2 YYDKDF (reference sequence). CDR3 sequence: CATSGEAGGADTQYF. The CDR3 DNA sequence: TGTGCCACCAGCGGAGAAGCGGGGGGCGCAGATACGCAGTATTTT.

CDR3 sequence reads: CASSQWQGGMNTEAFF. The CDR3 DNA sequence: TGTGCCAGCAGCCAATGGCAGGGAGGGATGAACACTGAAGCTTTCTTT. The V gene is TRBV3-1 (or the pseudogene TRBV3-2), the J gene TRBJ1-1; D is possibly TRBD1 (5 bases). The CDR3 length is 16 residues. Germline V gives CDR1 LGHDT, CDR2 YNNKEL (reference sequence). Trimming took 2 bases from V and 0 from J, leaving 13 bases between them.

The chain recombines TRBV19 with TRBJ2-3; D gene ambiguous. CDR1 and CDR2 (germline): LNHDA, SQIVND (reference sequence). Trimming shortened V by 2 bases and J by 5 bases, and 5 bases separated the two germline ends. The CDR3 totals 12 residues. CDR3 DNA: TGTGCCAGTAGTATAAACAGAGATACGCAGTATTTT. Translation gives CASSINRDTQYF. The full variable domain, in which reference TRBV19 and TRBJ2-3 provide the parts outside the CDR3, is DGGITQSPKYLFRKEGQNVTLSCEQNLNHDAMYWYRQDPGQGLRLIYYSQIVNDFQKGDIAEGYSVSREKKESFPLTVTSAQKNPTAFYLCASSINRDTQYFGPGTRLTVL.

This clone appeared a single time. The CDR3 DNA reads TGTGCCAGCGGACAGACCGGGACACGGACTGGCTACACCTTC. Encoded protein: CASGQTGTRTGYTF. This chain joins TRBV27 and TRBJ1-2; TRBD1 is a possible D gene (6 bases). The germline CDR1 and CDR2 sequences are MNHEY and SMNVEV (reference sequence). Trimming stripped 8 bases from V and 7 bases from J, with 20 bases between. The CDR3 loop spans 14 amino acids.

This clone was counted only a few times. The CDR3 here is CAITGESNQPQHF. The CDR3 DNA follows: TGTGCCATCACAGGGGAGAGCAATCAGCCCCAGCATTTT. The rearrangement links TRBV10-3 to TRBJ1-5; TRBD1 is a possible D gene (6 bases). This CDR3 has 13 amino acids. Per the germline V gene, CDR1 is ENHRY and CDR2 is SYGVKD. With 7 bases removed from V and 1 base from J, the gap between germline ends came to 8 bases.

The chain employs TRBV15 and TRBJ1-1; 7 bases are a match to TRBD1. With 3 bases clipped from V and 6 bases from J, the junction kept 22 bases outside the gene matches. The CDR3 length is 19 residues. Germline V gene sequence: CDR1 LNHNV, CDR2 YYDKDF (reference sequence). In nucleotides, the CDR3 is TGTGCCACCAGCAGGGGAACTCACCTCCTGATCAGACAGGGACCTGAAGCTTTCTTT. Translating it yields CATSRGTHLLIRQGPEAFF.

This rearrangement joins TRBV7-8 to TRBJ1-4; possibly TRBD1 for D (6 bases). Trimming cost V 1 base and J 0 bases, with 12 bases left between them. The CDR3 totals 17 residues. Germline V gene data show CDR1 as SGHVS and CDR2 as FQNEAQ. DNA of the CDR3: TGTGCCAGCAGCTTAGTGGCCAGGGGAGCAACTAATGAAAAACTGTTTTTT. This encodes CASSLVARGATNEKLFF.

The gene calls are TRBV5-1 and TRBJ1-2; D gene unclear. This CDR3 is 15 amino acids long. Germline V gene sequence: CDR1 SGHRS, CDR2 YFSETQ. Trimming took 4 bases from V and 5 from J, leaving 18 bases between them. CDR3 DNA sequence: TGCGCCAGCAGCCTTCTCGTCCCGGGGAGGTATGGCTACACCTTC. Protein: CASSLLVPGRYGYTF.

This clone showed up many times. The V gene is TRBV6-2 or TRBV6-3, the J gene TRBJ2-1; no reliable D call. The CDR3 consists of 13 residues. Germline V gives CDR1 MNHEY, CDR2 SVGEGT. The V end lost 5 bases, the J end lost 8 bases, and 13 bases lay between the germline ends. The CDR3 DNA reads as TGTGCCAGCAGTCCCATGGAGTACGATGAGCAGTTCTTC. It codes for CASSPMEYDEQFF.

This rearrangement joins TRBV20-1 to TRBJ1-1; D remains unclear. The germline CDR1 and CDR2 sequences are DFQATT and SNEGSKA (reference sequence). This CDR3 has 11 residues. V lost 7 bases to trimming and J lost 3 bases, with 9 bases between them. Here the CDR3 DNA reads TGCAGTGTTTCCGGGGACACTGAAGCTTTCTTT. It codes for CSVSGDTEAFF.

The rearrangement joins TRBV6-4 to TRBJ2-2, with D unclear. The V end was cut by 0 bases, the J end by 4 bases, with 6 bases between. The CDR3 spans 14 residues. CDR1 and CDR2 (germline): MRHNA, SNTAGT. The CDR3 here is CASSDSIGTGELFF. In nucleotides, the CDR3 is TGTGCCAGCAGTGACTCGATAGGCACCGGGGAGCTGTTTTTT.

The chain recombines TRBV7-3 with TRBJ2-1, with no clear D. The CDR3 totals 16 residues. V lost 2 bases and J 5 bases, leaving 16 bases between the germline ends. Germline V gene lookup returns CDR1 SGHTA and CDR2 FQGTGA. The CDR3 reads CASSLPPGEVNNEQFF. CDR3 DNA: TGTGCCAGCAGCTTACCACCGGGTGAGGTTAACAATGAGCAGTTCTTC.

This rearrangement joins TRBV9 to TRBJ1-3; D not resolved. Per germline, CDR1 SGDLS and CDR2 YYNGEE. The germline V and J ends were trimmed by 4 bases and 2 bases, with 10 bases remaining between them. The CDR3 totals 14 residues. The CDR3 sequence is CASSTMGAGNTIYF. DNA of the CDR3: TGTGCCAGCAGCACCATGGGAGCTGGAAACACCATATATTTT. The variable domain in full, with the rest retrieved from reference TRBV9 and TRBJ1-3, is DSGVTQTPKHLITATGQRVTLRCSPRSGDLSVYWYQQSLDQGLQFLIQYYNGEERAKGNILERFSAQQFPDLHSELNLSSLELGDSALYFCASSTMGAGNTIYFGEGSWLTVV.